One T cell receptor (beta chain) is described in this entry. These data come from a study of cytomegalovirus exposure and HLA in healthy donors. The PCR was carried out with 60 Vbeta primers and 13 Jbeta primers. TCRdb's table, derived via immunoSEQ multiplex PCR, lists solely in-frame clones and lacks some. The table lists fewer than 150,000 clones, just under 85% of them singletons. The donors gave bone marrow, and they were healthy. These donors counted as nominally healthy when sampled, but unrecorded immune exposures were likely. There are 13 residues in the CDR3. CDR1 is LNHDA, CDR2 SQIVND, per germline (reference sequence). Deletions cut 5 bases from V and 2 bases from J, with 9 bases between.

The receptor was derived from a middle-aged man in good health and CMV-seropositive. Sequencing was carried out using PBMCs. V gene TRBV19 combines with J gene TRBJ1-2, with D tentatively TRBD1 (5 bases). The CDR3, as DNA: TGTGCCAGTAGTGCCCGGGGGAACTATGGCTACACCTTC. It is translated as CASSARGNYGYTF.